This T cell receptor (beta chain) was recorded in a study of long-term antiretroviral therapy in people with HIV. Study findings and constraints: Pre-ART expanded TRB clones stayed dominant throughout, though often decreasing after ART. Post-ART samples showed increased diversity that remained below transplant donor control levels.

Concerning this clone itself: The antigen is not known.

Researchers report immunoSEQ v3.0 was run at survey level. Produced via immunoSEQ multiplex PCR; TCRdb's table is partial and in-frame only. The table has approximately 37,000 clones, roughly four fifths seen once. The ends lost 6 bases at V and 3 bases at J; junction bases unmatched: 7. The CDR3 extends over 15 amino acids. Germline CDR1 and CDR2: MNHEY and SVGAGI. This receptor was taken from a man aged 18 to 29 with HIV. J is TRBJ2-4 and V is TRBV6-5; 8 bases line up with TRBD2. The specimen comprised unsorted PBMCs, sampled 1 year after starting antiretroviral therapy. CDR3 nucleotide sequence: TGTGCCAGCAGGGGCTTGGGACTAGGCAAAAACATTCAGTACTTC. Its protein product is CASRGLGLGKNIQYF.